A selection of T cell receptor beta chains follows, all from one sample in a study of identical twins. MiXCR, applied by TCRdb to the 5' RACE reads, yields one record per CDR3 protein. Of about 190,000 distinct CDR3 sequences in the sample, approximately 15% are singletons; the top ten hold 35% to 45%. This sample also belongs to another study, concerning T cells expressing NK-cell markers.

The sample consisted of CD8+ T cells sorted from blood. These receptors originate from a woman aged 18 to 35 in good health. Both conserved end residues are part of each CDR3. The order of the fields is D gene, J gene, V gene, clone size, CDR3 DNA, CDR3 protein. A D gene is named only where the DNA matches it firmly. Only some rows state a clone size, as once, few, many or a class for expanded clones.

D: TRBD2
J: TRBJ2-5
V: TRBV4-3
size: few
DNA: TGCGCCAGCAGCCAAGGTCCAGCGGGGGGAGAGACCCAGTACTTC
CDR3: CASSQGPAGGETQYF

D: NA
J: TRBJ2-3
V: TRBV19
size: NA
DNA: TGTGCCAGTAGTATGGTTGGGGTCACAGATACGCAGTATTTT
CDR3: CASSMVGVTDTQYF

D: TRBD2
J: TRBJ2-5
V: TRBV9
size: NA
DNA: TGTGCCAGCAGCTATGAGGGGCTAGCGGAGGAGACCCAGTACTTC
CDR3: CASSYEGLAEETQYF

D: TRBD2
J: TRBJ2-1
V: TRBV7-8
size: few
DNA: TGTGCCAGCAGCTCCACCGGGACTACCTATATCTCCAATGAGCAGTTCTTC
CDR3: CASSSTGTTYISNEQFF

D: NA
J: TRBJ2-2
V: TRBV29-1
size: few
DNA: TGCAGCGTGGCATACTTGGACACCGGGGAGCTGTTTTTT
CDR3: CSVAYLDTGELFF

D: NA
J: TRBJ2-3
V: TRBV6-6
size: many
DNA: TGTGCCAGCAGTTGGGACAGCACAGATACGCAGTATTTT
CDR3: CASSWDSTDTQYF

D: TRBD2
J: TRBJ2-3
V: TRBV30
size: few
DNA: TGTGCCTGGTCCATAGCGGGAGGGATAGATACGCAGTATTTT
CDR3: CAWSIAGGIDTQYF

D: NA
J: TRBJ2-7
V: TRBV2
size: few
DNA: TGTGCCAGCAGTGAAGCGGCAGCGGCCTACGAGCAGTACTTC
CDR3: CASSEAAAAYEQYF

D: TRBD2
J: TRBJ2-5
V: TRBV3-1
size: NA
DNA: TGTGCCAGCAGCCAAGATTCTCTCGCGGGGGGATACCCGGGGGAGACCCAGTACTTC
CDR3: CASSQDSLAGGYPGETQYF

D: NA
J: TRBJ2-6
V: TRBV6-4
size: few
DNA: TGTGCCAGCAGTGAGGGTACTTCCTCTGGGGCCAACGTCCTGACTTTC
CDR3: CASSEGTSSGANVLTF

D: TRBD2
J: TRBJ2-1
V: TRBV4-3
size: NA
DNA: TGCGCCAGCAGCCAAGTCCCGGGAGGGCCTAATGAGCAGTTCTTC
CDR3: CASSQVPGGPNEQFF

D: TRBD2
J: TRBJ2-7
V: TRBV2
size: once
DNA: TGTGCCAGCTTTTCACTAGCGGGACGCCGGGCCCCCTACGAGCAGTACTTC
CDR3: CASFSLAGRRAPYEQYF

D: TRBD1
J: TRBJ1-1
V: TRBV25-1
size: NA
DNA: TGTGCCAGCAGTGTTACCGGACAGGGCCCTGAAGCTTTCTTT
CDR3: CASSVTGQGPEAFF

D: NA
J: TRBJ1-1
V: TRBV7-9
size: few
DNA: TGTGCCAGCAGCCTCACGCGGCAGGGCCGATGGGCTTTCTTT
CDR3: CASSLTRQGRWAFF

D: NA
J: TRBJ2-1
V: TRBV9
size: NA
DNA: TGTGCCAGCAGCGGGACTCTGAAAGTCGTCAATGAGCAGTTCTTC
CDR3: CASSGTLKVVNEQFF